Given below is one TCR beta chain in context. What it recognizes is unknown. The CDR3 extends over 13 amino acids. V lost 5 bases and J lost 2, with 10 bases in between. Germline V gene sequence: CDR1 SGHDT, CDR2 YYEEEE. The data were taken from a study of PD-1 blockade in classical Hodgkin lymphoma. Study as a whole: Intravenous infusions of nivolumab 3 mg/kg reached patients every 2 weeks.

The data were produced by immunoSEQ multiplex PCR, yet TCRdb's version contains in-frame clones alone and is incomplete. The sample lists some 100,000 clones; approximately 92% were seen once. Each patient's relapse followed autologous stem cell transplantation, and brentuximab vedotin exposure varied. General observations from the study: Researchers reported that CD4+ TCR diversity, though not CD8+, rose significantly by C4D1. Reports described newly diagnosed patients as having lower baseline TCR diversity than healthy donors. For complete responders, baseline diversity was comparable to that of newly diagnosed patients.

The receptor was isolated from a human donor with classical Hodgkin lymphoma. The starting material was peripheral blood mononuclear cells (PBMCs), obtained at baseline. The V call is TRBV5-6, the J call TRBJ1-2; TRBD1 is a possible D gene (6 bases). The CDR3 reads CASRPTGNYGYTF. The DNA of the CDR3 is TGTGCCAGCAGACCCACAGGGAACTATGGCTACACCTTC.